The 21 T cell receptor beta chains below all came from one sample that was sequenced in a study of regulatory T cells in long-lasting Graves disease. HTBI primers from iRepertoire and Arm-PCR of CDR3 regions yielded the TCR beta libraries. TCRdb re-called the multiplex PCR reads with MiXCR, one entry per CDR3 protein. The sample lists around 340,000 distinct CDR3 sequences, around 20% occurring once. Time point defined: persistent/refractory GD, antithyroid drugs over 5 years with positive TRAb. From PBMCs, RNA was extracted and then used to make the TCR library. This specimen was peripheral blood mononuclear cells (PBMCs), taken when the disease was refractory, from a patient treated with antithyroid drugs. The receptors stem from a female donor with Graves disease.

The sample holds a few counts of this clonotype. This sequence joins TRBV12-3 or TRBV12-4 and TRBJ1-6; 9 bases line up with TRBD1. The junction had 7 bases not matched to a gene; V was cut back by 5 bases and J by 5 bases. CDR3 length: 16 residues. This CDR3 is CASSRGQGNNNSPLHF. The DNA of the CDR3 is TGTGCCAGCAGTAGGGGACAGGGCAACAATAATTCACCCCTCCACTTT.

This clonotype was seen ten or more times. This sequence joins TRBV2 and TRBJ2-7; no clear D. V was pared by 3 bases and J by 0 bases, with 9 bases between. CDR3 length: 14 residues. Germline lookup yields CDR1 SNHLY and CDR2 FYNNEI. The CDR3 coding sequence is TGTGCCAGCAGTGATGGGGTAGACTCCTACGAGCAGTACTTC. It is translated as CASSDGVDSYEQYF.

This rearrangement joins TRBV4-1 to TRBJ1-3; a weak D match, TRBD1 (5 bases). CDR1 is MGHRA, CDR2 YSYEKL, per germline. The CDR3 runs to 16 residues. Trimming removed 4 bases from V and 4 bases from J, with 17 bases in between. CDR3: CASSLLPGGGGNTIYF. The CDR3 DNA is TGCGCCAGCAGCCTACTTCCCGGGGGGGGAGGAAACACCATATATTTT.

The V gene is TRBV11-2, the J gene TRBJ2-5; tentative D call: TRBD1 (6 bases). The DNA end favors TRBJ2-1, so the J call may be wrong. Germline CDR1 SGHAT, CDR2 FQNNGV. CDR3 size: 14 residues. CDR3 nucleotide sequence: TGTGCCAGCAGCTTACCCAGGGGCGGCAATGAGCAGTTCTTC. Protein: CASSLPRGGNEQFF.

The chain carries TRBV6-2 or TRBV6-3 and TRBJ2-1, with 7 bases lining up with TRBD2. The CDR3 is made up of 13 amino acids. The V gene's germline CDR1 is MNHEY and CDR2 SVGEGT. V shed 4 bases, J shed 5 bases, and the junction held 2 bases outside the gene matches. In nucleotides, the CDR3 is TGTGCCAGCAGTTTGACTAGCAACAATGAGCAGTTCTTC. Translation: CASSLTSNNEQFF.

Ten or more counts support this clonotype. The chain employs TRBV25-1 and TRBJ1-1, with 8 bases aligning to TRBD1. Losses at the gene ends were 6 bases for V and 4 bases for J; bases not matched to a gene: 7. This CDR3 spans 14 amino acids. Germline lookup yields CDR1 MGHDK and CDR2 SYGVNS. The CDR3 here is CASSALTGGTEAFF. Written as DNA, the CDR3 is TGTGCCAGCAGCGCTCTTACAGGGGGCACTGAAGCTTTCTTT.

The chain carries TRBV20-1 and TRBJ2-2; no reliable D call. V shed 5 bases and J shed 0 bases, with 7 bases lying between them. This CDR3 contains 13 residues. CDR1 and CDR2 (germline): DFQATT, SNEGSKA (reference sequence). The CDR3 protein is CSAASANTGELFF. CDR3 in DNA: TGCAGTGCTGCGTCCGCGAACACCGGGGAGCTGTTTTTT.

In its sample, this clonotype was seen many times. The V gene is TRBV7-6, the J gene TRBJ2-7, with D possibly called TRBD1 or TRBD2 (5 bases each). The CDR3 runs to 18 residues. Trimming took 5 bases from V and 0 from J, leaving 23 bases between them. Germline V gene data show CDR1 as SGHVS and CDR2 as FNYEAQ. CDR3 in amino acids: CASSAADIWGSSSYEQYF. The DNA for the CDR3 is TGTGCCAGCAGCGCGGCCGATATTTGGGGGTCGAGCTCCTACGAGCAGTACTTC.

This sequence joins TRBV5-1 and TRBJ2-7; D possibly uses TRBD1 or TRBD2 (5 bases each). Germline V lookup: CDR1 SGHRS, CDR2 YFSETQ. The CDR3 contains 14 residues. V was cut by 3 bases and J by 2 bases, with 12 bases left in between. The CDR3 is CASSSGTETYEQYF. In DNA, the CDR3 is TGCGCCAGCAGCTCCGGGACGGAAACCTACGAGCAGTACTTC.

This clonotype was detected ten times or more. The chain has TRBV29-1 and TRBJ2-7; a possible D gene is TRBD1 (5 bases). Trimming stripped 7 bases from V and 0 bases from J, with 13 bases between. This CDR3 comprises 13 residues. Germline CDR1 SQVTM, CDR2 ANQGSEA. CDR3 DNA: TGCAGCGCCAAGGACACGAGCTCCTACGAGCAGTACTTC. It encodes CSAKDTSSYEQYF.

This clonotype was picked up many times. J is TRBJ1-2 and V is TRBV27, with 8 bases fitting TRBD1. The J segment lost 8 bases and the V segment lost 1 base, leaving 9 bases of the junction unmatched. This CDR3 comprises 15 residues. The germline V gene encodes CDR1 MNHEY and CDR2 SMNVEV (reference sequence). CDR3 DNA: TGTGCCAGCAGTTTATGGACAGGGCTCCCCTCAGGCTACACCTTC. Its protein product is CASSLWTGLPSGYTF.

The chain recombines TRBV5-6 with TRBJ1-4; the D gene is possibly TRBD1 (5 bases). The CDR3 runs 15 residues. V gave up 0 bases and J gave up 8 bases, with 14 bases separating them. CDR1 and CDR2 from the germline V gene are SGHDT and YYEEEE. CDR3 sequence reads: CASSLGVTGGEKLFF. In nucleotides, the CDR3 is TGTGCCAGCAGCTTGGGGGTAACAGGTGGCGAAAAACTGTTTTTT.

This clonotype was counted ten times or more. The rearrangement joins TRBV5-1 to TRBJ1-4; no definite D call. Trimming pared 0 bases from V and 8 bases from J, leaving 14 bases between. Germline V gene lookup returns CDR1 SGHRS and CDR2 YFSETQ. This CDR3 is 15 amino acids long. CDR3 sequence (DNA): TGCGCCAGCAGCTTGGAGTCGTCCAGTGGGGAAAAACTGTTTTTT. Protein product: CASSLESSSGEKLFF.

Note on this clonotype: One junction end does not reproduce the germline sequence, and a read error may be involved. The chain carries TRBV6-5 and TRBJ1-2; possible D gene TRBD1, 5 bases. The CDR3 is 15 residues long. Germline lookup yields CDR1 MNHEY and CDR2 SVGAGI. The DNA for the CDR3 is TGTGCCAGCAGTTACTCGATTGAGGGGACGGATGGCCACACCTTC. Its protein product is CASSYSIEGTDGHTF.

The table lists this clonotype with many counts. CDR3 region: CASSESLGETQYF. In DNA, the CDR3 is TGTGCCAGCAGTGAATCTTTGGGGGAGACCCAGTACTTC. The rearrangement joins TRBV6-1 to TRBJ2-5; D remains ambiguous. Trimming took 2 bases from V and 5 from J, leaving 9 bases between them. CDR1 and CDR2 from the germline V gene are MNHNS and SASEGT. The CDR3 extends over 13 amino acids.

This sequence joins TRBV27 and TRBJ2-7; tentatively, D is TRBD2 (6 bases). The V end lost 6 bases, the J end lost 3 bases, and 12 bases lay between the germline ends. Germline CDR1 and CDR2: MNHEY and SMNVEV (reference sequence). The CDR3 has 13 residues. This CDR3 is CASRKRVGYEQYF. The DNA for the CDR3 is TGTGCCAGCAGGAAGCGGGTCGGCTACGAGCAGTACTTC.

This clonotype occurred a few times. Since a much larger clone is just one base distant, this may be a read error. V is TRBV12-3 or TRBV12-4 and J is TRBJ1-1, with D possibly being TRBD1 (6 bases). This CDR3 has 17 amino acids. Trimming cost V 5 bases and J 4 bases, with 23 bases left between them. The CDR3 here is CASSQQGWGVVGTEAFF. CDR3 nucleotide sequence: TGTGCCAGCAGTCAACAGGGCTGGGGGGTAGTGGGCACTGAAGCTTTCTTT.

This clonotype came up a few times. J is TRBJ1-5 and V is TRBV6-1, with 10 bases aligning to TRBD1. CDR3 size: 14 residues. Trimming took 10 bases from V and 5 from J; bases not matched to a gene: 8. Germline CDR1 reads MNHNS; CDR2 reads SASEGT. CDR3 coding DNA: TGTGCCACCTCAGACAGGGGGCGAGATCAGCCCCAGCATTTT. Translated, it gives CATSDRGRDQPQHF.

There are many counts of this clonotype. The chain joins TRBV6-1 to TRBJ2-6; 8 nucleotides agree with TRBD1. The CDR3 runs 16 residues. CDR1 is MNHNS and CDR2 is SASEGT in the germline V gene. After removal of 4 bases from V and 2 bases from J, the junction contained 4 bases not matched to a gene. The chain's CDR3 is CASSGWTGTGANVLTF. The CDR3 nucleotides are TGTGCCAGCAGTGGATGGACAGGGACTGGGGCCAACGTCCTGACTTTC.

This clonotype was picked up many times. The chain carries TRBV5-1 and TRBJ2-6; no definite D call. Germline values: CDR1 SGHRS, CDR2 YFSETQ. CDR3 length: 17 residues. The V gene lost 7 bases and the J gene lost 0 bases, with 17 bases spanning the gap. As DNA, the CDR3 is TGCGCCAGCGGATTTGGGCCGAGTGCCTCTGGGGCCAACGTCCTGACTTTC. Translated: CASGFGPSASGANVLTF.

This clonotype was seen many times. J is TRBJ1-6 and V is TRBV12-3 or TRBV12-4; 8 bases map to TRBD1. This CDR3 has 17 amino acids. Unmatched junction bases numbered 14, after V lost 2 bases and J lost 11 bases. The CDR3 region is CASSLFAHWGQVTPLHF. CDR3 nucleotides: TGTGCCAGCAGTTTATTTGCCCATTGGGGACAGGTAACACCCCTCCACTTT.